The present T cell receptor (beta chain) was sequenced within a study of cytotoxic CD8 clonotypes in ibrutinib-treated CLL. About the research overall: Partial responses numbered about 24 and complete responses 2; after a median about 74 months, roughly 15 stayed remitted and roughly twelve progressed.

Clones were sequenced by immunoSEQ multiplex PCR, and TCRdb holds only the in-frame ones, with some missing. The sample records 300,000 or so clones, 67% being singletons. The CDR3 length is 11 residues. V was clipped by 5 bases and J by 7 bases, with 9 bases between them. From germline, CDR1 is DFQATT and CDR2 SNEGSKA (reference sequence). The sequence came from a human donor with chronic lymphocytic leukemia. The gene calls are TRBV20-1 and TRBJ2-1; D is possibly TRBD2 (6 bases). The sample consisted of PBMCs, taken after 36 months of ibrutinib treatment. CDR3 residues: CSASGLNEQFF. The DNA of the CDR3 is TGCAGTGCTTCCGGACTAAATGAGCAGTTCTTC.